These T cell receptor beta chains were read from a single sample in a study of cytomegalovirus exposure and HLA in healthy donors. Some clones are missing from TCRdb's copy, which holds only in-frame ones; the method was immunoSEQ multiplex PCR. This sample has 110,000 to 150,000 clones, with around four fifths found just once. The sequenced sample consisted of PBMCs. The receptors come from a boy aged 2 to 10 in good health and CMV-seronegative. The CDR3 runs from the conserved cysteine through the conserved F or W. Fields, in order: CDR3 length, J gene, V gene, clone size, D gene, CDR3 protein, CDR3 DNA. D genes are given only for firm matches. Not all rows give a size; the values are once, few, many and, for expanded clones, a class.

>16|TRBJ2-1|TRBV5-6|.|.
CASSSYGSKIYNEQFF
TGTGCCAGCAGCTCCTACGGGAGTAAGATCTACAATGAGCAGTTCTTC
>15|TRBJ2-7|TRBV9|.|.
CASSVSTSGSYEQYF
TGTGCCAGCAGCGTATCGACCAGCGGGTCCTACGAGCAGTACTTC
>13|TRBJ2-7|TRBV29-1|once|TRBD2
CSVGLAGAYEQYF
TGCAGCGTTGGACTAGCGGGAGCCTACGAGCAGTACTTC
>19|TRBJ2-1|TRBV7-3|.|TRBD2
CASSHPLAGGAYSYNEQFF
TGTGCCAGCAGCCATCCTCTAGCGGGAGGCGCCTACTCCTATAATGAGCAGTTCTTC
>15|TRBJ1-4|TRBV4-3|.|TRBD1
CASSQEKDRGEKLFF
TGCGCCAGCAGCCAAGAAAAGGACAGGGGAGAAAAACTGTTTTTT
>17|TRBJ2-3|TRBV28|once|.
CASSILLGGRSTDTQYF
TGTGCCAGCAGCATCCTGCTGGGGGGGCGGAGCACAGATACGCAGTATTTT
>14|TRBJ2-3|TRBV2|.|.
CASRRDSGPDTQYF
TGTGCCAGCAGGCGGGATTCCGGGCCAGATACGCAGTATTTT
>14|TRBJ1-5|TRBV5-5|.|.
CASSWATGSQPQHF
TGTGCCAGCAGCTGGGCCACAGGGAGTCAGCCCCAGCATTTT
>13|TRBJ2-2|TRBV5-4|.|.
CASSPSNTGELFF
TGTGCCAGCAGCCCCTCGAACACCGGGGAGCTGTTTTTT
>15|TRBJ2-4|TRBV15|.|.
CATSKGGTAKNIQYF
TGTGCCACCAGCAAAGGAGGGACGGCCAAAAACATTCAGTACTTC
>15|TRBJ2-3|TRBV12-5|.|TRBD2
CASGFLAGNTDTQYF
TGTGCTAGTGGTTTCCTAGCGGGTAACACAGATACGCAGTATTTT
>15|TRBJ2-3|TRBV7-9|.|.
CASSLGTRSTDTQYF
TGTGCCAGCAGCTTAGGAACGCGAAGCACAGATACGCAGTATTTT
>17|TRBJ2-2|TRBV7-6|.|TRBD1
CASSLVPPDRFTGELFF
TGTGCCAGCAGCTTAGTTCCCCCGGACAGGTTCACCGGGGAGCTGTTTTTT
>11|TRBJ1-4|TRBV2|few|.
CASRREDELFF
TGTGCCAGCAGGAGGGAAGACGAACTGTTTTTT
>17|TRBJ2-5|TRBV27|.|TRBD2
CASSPGLAGGGGETQYF
TGTGCCAGCAGTCCGGGACTAGCGGGAGGTGGTGGAGAGACCCAGTACTTC
>13|TRBJ2-1|TRBV5-5|.|.
CASSFINQDEQFF
TGTGCCAGCAGCTTTATTAACCAGGATGAGCAGTTCTTC
>15|TRBJ2-3|TRBV7-6|.|TRBD2
CASSYSGRTTDTQYF
TGTGCCAGCAGTTATAGCGGGAGGACCACAGATACGCAGTATTTT
>13|TRBJ2-1|TRBV14|.|.
CASSHFRGREQFF
TGTGCCAGCAGCCATTTCCGGGGTCGTGAGCAGTTCTTC
>15|TRBJ2-7|TRBV6-5|few|.
CASSLDRISSYEQYF
TGTGCCAGCAGCTTAGACAGAATTAGCTCCTACGAGCAGTACTTC
>17|TRBJ2-5|TRBV7-2|.|TRBD2
CASSLSAGAAAWETQYF
TGTGCCAGCAGCTTAAGTGCGGGAGCCGCCGCATGGGAGACCCAGTACTTC
>14|TRBJ1-3|TRBV19|.|TRBD1
CASSTGDSGNTIYF
TGTGCCAGCTCGACAGGGGACTCTGGAAACACCATATATTTT
>13|TRBJ1-1|TRBV30|.|.
CAWRGGQDRKAFF
TGTGCCTGGAGGGGAGGTCAGGACCGAAAAGCTTTCTTT
>16|TRBJ1-5|TRBV27|.|.
CASSLRGIGSNQPQHF
TGTGCCAGCAGTTTACGAGGGATAGGAAGCAATCAGCCCCAGCATTTT
>15|TRBJ2-5|TRBV12-5|.|.
CASGTPSTDIETQYF
TGTGCTAGTGGTACGCCGTCGACAGATATAGAGACCCAGTACTTC
>13|TRBJ1-5|TRBV29-1|.|TRBD1
CSAGGQTNQPQHF
TGCAGCGCTGGGGGACAGACCAATCAGCCCCAGCATTTT
>14|TRBJ2-5|TRBV19|.|.
CASSGISVRETQYF
TGTGCCAGTAGTGGAATTAGCGTTCGGGAGACCCAGTACTTC
>15|TRBJ2-7|TRBV4-1|.|.
CASSETGSPNGVQYF
TGCGCCAGCAGCGAGACCGGGTCCCCGAACGGGGTGCAGTACTTC
>17|TRBJ2-7|TRBV21-1|.|.
CASSKSRTGDGSYEQYF
TGTGCCAGCAGCAAATCTAGGACAGGGGATGGGTCCTACGAGCAGTACTTC
>16|TRBJ2-5|TRBV4-1|.|.
CASSHRPRDSQETQYF
TGCGCCAGCAGCCACCGACCGAGGGATAGCCAAGAGACCCAGTACTTC
>14|TRBJ1-5|TRBV19|.|.
CASKQGQPNQPQHF
TGTGCCAGTAAACAAGGACAGCCAAATCAGCCCCAGCATTTT
>15|TRBJ1-5|TRBV6-1|.|.
CASHNVGRYFQPQHF
TGTGCCAGCCATAATGTTGGCAGATATTTCCAGCCCCAGCATTTT
>15|TRBJ2-7|TRBV7-2|.|TRBD2
CASSSGLAATYEQYF
TGTGCCAGCAGCTCCGGACTAGCGGCTACCTACGAGCAGTACTTC
>15|TRBJ2-1|TRBV9|.|TRBD2
CASSASGGDGNEQFF
TGTGCCAGCAGCGCTAGCGGGGGGGATGGCAATGAGCAGTTCTTC
>15|TRBJ2-1|TRBV7-9|once|TRBD1
CASSLWTGNYNEQFF
TGTGCCAGCAGCCTATGGACAGGCAACTACAATGAGCAGTTCTTC
>16|TRBJ1-1|TRBV10-3|.|.
CAISELSGALNTEAFF
TGTGCCATCAGTGAGTTGTCAGGGGCTCTAAACACTGAAGCTTTCTTT
>21|TRBJ2-6|TRBV23-1|.|TRBD1
CASSQSTKGAEKNSGANVLTF
TGCGCCAGCAGTCAATCTACTAAGGGGGCCGAAAAAAACTCTGGGGCCAACGTCCTGACTTTC
>13|TRBJ2-7|TRBV28|.|.
CASSLASTYEQYF
TGTGCCAGCAGTTTAGCTAGTACCTACGAGCAGTACTTC
>16|TRBJ1-3|TRBV10-3|.|.
CAIAGAGGYSGNTIYF
TGTGCCATCGCTGGGGCGGGGGGATACTCTGGAAACACCATATATTTT
>17|TRBJ2-1|TRBV5-5|once|TRBD1
CASIGDGTGNPYNEQFF
TGTGCCAGCATCGGGGACGGGACAGGGAACCCCTACAATGAGCAGTTCTTC
>18|TRBJ1-5|TRBV2|few|TRBD1
CASSEDSTGVMVAQPQHF
TGTGCCAGCAGTGAGGATTCGACAGGGGTAATGGTCGCTCAGCCCCAGCATTTT
>15|TRBJ1-6|TRBV2|.|TRBD1
CASSPGTGRDSPLHF
TGTGCCAGCAGTCCCGGGACAGGGAGAGATTCACCCCTCCACTTT
>16|TRBJ2-5|TRBV7-2|.|TRBD2
CASRVGLAGGLETQYF
TGTGCCAGCAGAGTCGGACTAGCGGGAGGGCTGGAGACCCAGTACTTC
>16|TRBJ2-6|TRBV6-1|.|.
CASSDGIASGANVLTF
TGTGCCAGCAGTGACGGAATAGCGTCCGGGGCCAACGTCCTGACTTTC
>14|TRBJ2-3|TRBV2|.|.
CASSESRSTDTQYF
TGTGCCAGCAGTGAAAGTCGGAGCACAGATACGCAGTATTTT